Following are 26 T cell receptor beta chains from one sample sequenced in a study of preoperative IRX-2 immunotherapy in early breast cancer. Treatment given: preoperative locoregional IRX-2 cytokine immunotherapy. Some clones are missing from TCRdb's copy, which holds only in-frame ones; the method was immunoSEQ multiplex PCR. The data hold several thousand clones, with about 84% observed a single time. Sequencing was performed on tumor tissue, taken after IRX-2 immunotherapy. The source of these receptors is a human donor with breast cancer.

The chain is built from TRBV14 and TRBJ1-3; D is unclear. With 5 bases removed from V and 1 base from J, the gap between germline ends came to 9 bases. CDR1 and CDR2 (germline): SGHDN, FVKESK. The CDR3 is 14 residues long. In DNA, the CDR3 is TGTGCCAGCAGCAAGAGTCAGTCTGGAAACACCATATATTTT. Amino acids: CASSKSQSGNTIYF.

The chain uses TRBV29-1 and TRBJ2-3; 8 bases align to TRBD1. The CDR3 runs 12 residues. V shed 5 bases, J shed 7 bases, and the junction held 5 bases outside the gene matches. Germline V CDR1 and CDR2: SQVTM, ANQGSEA. CDR3 sequence: CSVSQGANTQYF. CDR3 DNA: TGCAGCGTTTCGCAGGGGGCCAATACGCAGTATTTT.

As DNA, the CDR3 is TGTGCCAGCTCAAAAGCGACCAGCAATCAGCCCCAGCATTTT. This sequence encodes CASSKATSNQPQHF. The chain uses TRBV18 and TRBJ1-5; D unresolved. V lost 5 bases and J lost 1, with 9 bases in between. The CDR3 contains 14 residues. Germline V gene sequence: CDR1 KGHSH, CDR2 LQKENI.

This sequence joins TRBV14 and TRBJ2-3; 7 bases line up with TRBD2. The CDR3 runs to 16 residues. Germline V gives CDR1 SGHDN, CDR2 FVKESK. After removal of 5 bases from V and 0 bases from J, the junction contained 8 bases not matched to a gene. The CDR3 loop is CASSGRLAHSTDTQYF. The CDR3 coding sequence is TGTGCCAGCAGCGGAAGACTAGCCCACAGCACAGATACGCAGTATTTT.

The chain recombines TRBV6-8 with TRBJ1-2; no firm D call. The germline V and J ends were trimmed by 5 bases and 0 bases, with 4 bases remaining between them. Germline V gene data show CDR1 as MNHGY and CDR2 as SAAAGT. The CDR3 has 12 amino acids. CDR3 loop: CASSLANYGYTF. The CDR3 nucleotides read TGTGCCAGCAGTCTAGCTAACTATGGCTACACCTTC.

CDR3 residues: CASSLVGLKNTEAFF. CDR3 nucleotide sequence: TGTGCCAGCAGCTTAGTGGGATTAAAAAACACTGAAGCTTTCTTT. This sequence joins TRBV11-3 and TRBJ1-1; the D is unclear. This CDR3 region has 15 residues. CDR1 is SGHNT, CDR2 YENEEA, per germline. V lost 1 base and J 2 bases, leaving 11 bases between the germline ends.

J is TRBJ1-2 and V is TRBV29-1; D may be TRBD1 (6 bases). CDR3 size: 12 residues. Germline CDR1 reads SQVTM; CDR2 reads ANQGSEA. V was pared by 3 bases and J by 7 bases, with 12 bases between. CDR3 nucleotides: TGCAGCGTTGATAGGGGGTACGCTGGCTACACCTTC. Translation gives CSVDRGYAGYTF.

The J gene is TRBJ1-2, the V gene TRBV6-4; 7 bases agree with TRBD1. Germline values: CDR1 MRHNA, CDR2 SNTAGT. The CDR3 length is 14 residues. V was pared by 6 bases and J by 0 bases, with 4 bases of the junction left unmatched. The CDR3 spells CASRRTGANYGYTF. The CDR3 nucleotides read TGTGCCAGCAGACGGACAGGAGCTAACTATGGCTACACCTTC.

This chain connects TRBV15 to TRBJ1-4; no clear D. Trimming shortened V by 6 bases and J by 5 bases, and 19 bases separated the two germline ends. The length of the CDR3 is 16 residues. The germline CDR1 and CDR2 sequences are LNHNV and YYDKDF (reference sequence). The CDR3 reads CATRGREQKQNEKLFF. In DNA, the CDR3 is TGTGCCACCAGGGGCCGAGAGCAGAAACAAAATGAAAAACTGTTTTTT.

The genes are TRBV22-1 and TRBJ2-6; TRBD1 is the table's D call and was not checked against the DNA. TRBV22-1 is a known pseudogene. The CDR3 consists of 18 residues. CDR3 DNA: TGTGCCAGCACCAACTACGCCGACAGGGGTAAAGGGGCCAACGTCCTGACTTTC. Protein sequence: CASTNYADRGKGANVLTF.

This chain links TRBV10-1 with TRBJ2-1; 11 nucleotides align to TRBD2. Per germline, CDR1 WNHNN and CDR2 SYGVQD (reference sequence). The ends lost 4 bases at V and 4 bases at J; junction bases unmatched: 9. There are 17 residues in the CDR3. CDR3 loop: CASSATSGGPIYNEQFF. CDR3 DNA sequence: TGCGCCAGCAGTGCAACTAGCGGGGGTCCGATTTACAATGAGCAGTTCTTC.

The rearrangement uses TRBV12-5 and TRBJ1-2; no clear D. CDR1 LGHNT and CDR2 FRNRAP come from the germline V gene. CDR3 length: 14 residues. Here the CDR3 DNA reads TGTGCCAGCGAAGGCGGGAAACGAAACTATGGCTACACCTTC. The encoded protein is CASEGGKRNYGYTF.

The rearrangement links TRBV10-1 to TRBJ2-1; D tentatively reads TRBD1 or TRBD2 (7 bases each). V was shortened by 6 bases and J by 5 bases, with 17 bases between the two germline ends. The CDR3 is 15 residues long. Germline CDR1 reads WNHNN; CDR2 reads SYGVQD (reference sequence). CDR3 nucleotide sequence: TGCGCCAGCAGCAGGGGGAGGGACTACGACAATGAGCAGTTCTTC. Protein product: CASSRGRDYDNEQFF.

This chain connects TRBV18 to TRBJ1-1; perhaps TRBD1 as D (5 bases). Germline CDR1 KGHSH, CDR2 LQKENI. The CDR3 covers 15 residues. Trimming stripped 0 bases from V and 2 bases from J, with 10 bases between. DNA for the CDR3: TGTGCCAGCTCACCACCTGCGGGGGATAACACTGAAGCTTTCTTT. Translation: CASSPPAGDNTEAFF.

V and J are TRBV6-8 and TRBJ2-2; the D is unclear. Per germline, CDR1 MNHGY and CDR2 SAAAGT. The CDR3 runs 13 residues. V lost 2 bases and J 4 bases, leaving 5 bases between the germline ends. The chain's CDR3 is CASSYGPTGELFF. The CDR3 DNA follows: TGTGCCAGCAGTTACGGGCCCACCGGGGAGCTGTTTTTT.

This chain uses TRBV7-5 with TRBJ2-3; TRBD2 is taken as the D call from the table, unchecked against the DNA. TRBV7-5 is a recognized pseudogene. The CDR3 sequence is 15 residues long. As DNA, the CDR3 is TGTGCCAGCAGCTTGGGGGACTTATACACAGATACGCAGTATTTT. This codes for CASSLGDLYTDTQYF.

V is TRBV11-3 and J is TRBJ2-3, with 9 nucleotides matching TRBD2. The V and J ends lost 3 bases and 3 bases, in that order; junction bases with no gene match: 7. The CDR3 length is 16 residues. CDR1 is SGHNT, CDR2 YENEEA, per germline. This CDR3 reads CASSLELAGFTDTQYF. CDR3 bases: TGTGCCAGCAGCTTGGAGCTAGCGGGGTTTACAGATACGCAGTATTTT.

V usage is TRBV18 and J usage is TRBJ1-1; 7 bases are shared with TRBD1. Germline CDR1 is KGHSH and CDR2 is LQKENI. The CDR3 is 13 amino acids. The V segment lost 4 bases and the J segment 3 bases; nucleotides outside the gene matches: 2. This CDR3 is CASSRGTDTEAFF. CDR3 coding DNA: TGTGCCAGCTCACGGGGGACAGACACTGAAGCTTTCTTT.

This clone came up a few times. This chain joins TRBV6-1 and TRBJ1-3; D is perhaps TRBD1 (5 bases). The CDR3 length is 17 residues. The germline CDR1 and CDR2 sequences are MNHNS and SASEGT. The ends were cut back, 1 base at V and 4 bases at J, with 17 bases in the middle. This CDR3 is CASSEVISGTGGNTIYF. The CDR3 DNA is TGTGCCAGCAGTGAAGTGATCTCCGGGACGGGAGGAAACACCATATATTTT.

CDR3 amino acids: CASDGGVETEAFF. Written as DNA, the CDR3 is TGTGCCAGCGATGGTGGAGTAGAGACTGAAGCTTTCTTT. The chain couples TRBV12-5 to TRBJ1-1, with D unclear. CDR1 LGHNT and CDR2 FRNRAP come from the germline V gene. The CDR3 spans 13 residues.

This rearrangement joins TRBV6-8 to TRBJ2-7; tentatively, D is TRBD2 (5 bases). The germline V and J ends were trimmed by 5 bases and 3 bases, with 17 bases remaining between them. The CDR3 covers 15 residues. The germline V gene encodes CDR1 MNHGY and CDR2 SAAAGT. CDR3 loop: CASSPDDVGSYEQYF. The CDR3 bases are TGTGCCAGCAGTCCAGACGATGTAGGGAGCTACGAGCAGTACTTC.

This sequence joins TRBV19 and TRBJ1-3; 8 nucleotides align to TRBD1. CDR3 length: 14 amino acids. Looked up from germline, CDR1 is LNHDA and CDR2 is SQIVND (reference sequence). V lost 4 bases and J lost 7; bases outside the gene matches: 6. The CDR3 region has the DNA TGTGCCAGTAGTACGACAGGGGAGCGGAACACCATATATTTT. It is translated as CASSTTGERNTIYF.

This sequence joins TRBV11-3 and TRBJ2-7; possibly TRBD1 for D (6 bases). V lost 1 base, J lost 6 bases, and 16 bases lay in between. Looked up from germline, CDR1 is SGHNT and CDR2 is YENEEA. The CDR3 has 15 amino acids. This CDR3 reads CASSLGSTGSGEQYF. CDR3 sequence (DNA): TGTGCCAGCAGCTTAGGGAGTACAGGGTCAGGCGAGCAGTACTTC.

The sample holds a few counts of this clone. The chain couples TRBV30 to TRBJ1-5; D is unclear. Trimming removed 1 base from V and 3 bases from J, with 7 bases in between. The CDR3 covers 13 residues. The germline V gene encodes CDR1 GTSNPN and CDR2 SVGIG (reference sequence). Written as DNA, the CDR3 is TGTGCCTGGAGTGAAGGGCTCAATCAGCCCCAGCATTTT. This translates into CAWSEGLNQPQHF.

The V and J genes are TRBV11-3 and TRBJ1-1; a weak D match, TRBD1 (5 bases). The CDR3 is made up of 16 amino acids. V was trimmed by 3 bases and J by 1 base, leaving 15 bases between them. CDR1 is SGHNT and CDR2 is YENEEA in the germline V gene. CDR3 coding DNA: TGTGCCAGCAGCTTGGTCCCAGGGTACGCGAACACTGAAGCTTTCTTT. Protein: CASSLVPGYANTEAFF.

This chain connects TRBV19 to TRBJ1-2; unclear D gene. The CDR3 is 19 amino acids. The V end was cut by 3 bases, the J end by 7 bases, with 30 bases between. The germline V gene has CDR1 LNHDA and CDR2 SQIVND (reference sequence). The CDR3 nucleotides are TGTGCCAGTAGTATTGGTTTGGGAGAGGGAGCGGAGAAGAGGGCTGGCTACACCTTC. It yields the protein CASSIGLGEGAEKRAGYTF.